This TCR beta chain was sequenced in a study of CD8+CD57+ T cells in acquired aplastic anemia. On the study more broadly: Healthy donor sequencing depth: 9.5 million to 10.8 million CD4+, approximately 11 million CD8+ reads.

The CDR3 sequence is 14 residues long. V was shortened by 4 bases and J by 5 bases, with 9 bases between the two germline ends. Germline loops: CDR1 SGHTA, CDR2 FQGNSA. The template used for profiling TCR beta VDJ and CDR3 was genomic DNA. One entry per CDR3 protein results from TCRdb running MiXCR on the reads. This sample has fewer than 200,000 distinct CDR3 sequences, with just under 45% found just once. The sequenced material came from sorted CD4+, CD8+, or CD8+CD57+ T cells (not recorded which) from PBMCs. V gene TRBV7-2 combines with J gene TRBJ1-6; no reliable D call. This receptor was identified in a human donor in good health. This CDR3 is CASSSNSDNSPLHF. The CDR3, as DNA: TGTGCCAGCAGCTCCAACAGTGATAATTCACCCCTCCACTTT.